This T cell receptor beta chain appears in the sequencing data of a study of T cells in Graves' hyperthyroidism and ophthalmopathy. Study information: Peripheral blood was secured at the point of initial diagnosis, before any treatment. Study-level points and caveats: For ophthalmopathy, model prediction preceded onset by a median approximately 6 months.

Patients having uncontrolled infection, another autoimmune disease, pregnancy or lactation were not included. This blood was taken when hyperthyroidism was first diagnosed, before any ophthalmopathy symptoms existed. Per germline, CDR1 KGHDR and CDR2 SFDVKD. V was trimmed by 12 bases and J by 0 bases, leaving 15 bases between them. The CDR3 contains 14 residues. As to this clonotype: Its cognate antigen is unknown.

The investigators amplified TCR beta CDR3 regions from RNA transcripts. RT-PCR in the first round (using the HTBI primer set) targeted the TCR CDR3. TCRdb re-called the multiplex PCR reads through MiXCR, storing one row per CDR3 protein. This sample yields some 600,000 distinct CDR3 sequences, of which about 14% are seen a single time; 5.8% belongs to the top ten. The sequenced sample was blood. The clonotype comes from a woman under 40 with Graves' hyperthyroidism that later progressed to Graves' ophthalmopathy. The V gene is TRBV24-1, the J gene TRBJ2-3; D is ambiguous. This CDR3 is CAPSTELSTDTQYF. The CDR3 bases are TGTGCCCCTTCGACGGAACTTAGCACAGATACGCAGTATTTT.